These 31 T cell receptor beta chains were sequenced from one sample in a study of cytomegalovirus exposure and HLA in healthy donors listed by TCRdb under 2017. Libraries were constructed by the immunoSEQ multiplex PCR assay. The multiplex PCR relied on a mix of 60 forward primers for TCR Vbeta segments and 13 reverse primers for TCR Jbeta segments. Held by TCRdb, this immuneACCESS table contains in-frame sequences only and omits some clones. Under half of the omission traces to an unresolved V gene where checked; the cause of the rest is unknown. The table for this sample lists roughly 150,000 clones; about 80% of them were counted only once. Jointly, the top ten make up roughly 9.7% of the sample. The sample taken for sequencing was PBMCs. The receptor set was obtained from a man younger than 30 in good health and CMV-seropositive.

In the case of this clone: One end of the junction varies from germline; a read error may be responsible. The rearrangement uses TRBV29-1 and TRBJ2-5, with D perhaps matching TRBD1 (6 bases). Germline loops: CDR1 SQVTM, CDR2 ANQGSEA. This CDR3 region has 13 residues. The CDR3 is CSGFRDTKEPQYF. Here the CDR3 DNA reads TGCAGCGGTTTCCGGGACACAAAAGAGCCCCAGTACTTC.

The rearrangement joins TRBV6-5 to TRBJ2-3; tentatively, D is TRBD2 (5 bases). The ends were cut back, 8 bases at V and 2 bases at J, with 11 bases in the middle. This CDR3 comprises 13 residues. The germline V gene encodes CDR1 MNHEY and CDR2 SVGAGI. The CDR3 spells CASRGGHTDTQYF. The CDR3 bases are TGTGCCAGCCGTGGAGGCCACACAGATACGCAGTATTTT.

This clone was observed once. The chain combines TRBV5-6 with TRBJ1-5; TRBD1 might be the D (5 bases). V lost 3 bases to trimming and J lost 4 bases, with 14 bases between them. The germline gives CDR1 SGHDT, CDR2 YYEEEE. The CDR3 is 15 amino acids. CDR3 amino acids: CASSWGPRANQPQHF. CDR3 bases: TGTGCCAGCAGCTGGGGCCCCCGGGCGAATCAGCCCCAGCATTTT.

As regards this clone: This CDR3 fails to terminate in the conserved phenylalanine or tryptophan, so it likely reflects a read error. This chain uses TRBV6-5 with TRBJ1-6; maybe TRBD1 (5 bases). Per germline, CDR1 MNHEY and CDR2 SVGAGI. The CDR3 sequence is 14 residues long. V shed 3 bases and J shed 6 bases, with 9 bases lying between them. The CDR3 DNA reads TGTGCCAGCAGTTATGCGGGGGGTAATTCACCCCTCCACCTT. It is translated as CASSYAGGNSPLHL.

CDR3 DNA: TGTGCCAGTGAGTACAACACTGAAGCTTTCTTT. It translates to CASEYNTEAFF. The V call is TRBV19, the J call TRBJ1-1, with D hard to call. CDR3 length equals 11 residues. Germline V gives CDR1 LNHDA, CDR2 SQIVND (reference sequence). Trimming pared 8 bases from V and 2 bases from J, leaving 6 bases between. The entire variable domain, with the rest obtained from reference TRBV19 and TRBJ1-1, is as follows: DGGITQSPKYLFRKEGQNVTLSCEQNLNHDAMYWYRQDPGQGLRLIYYSQIVNDFQKGDIAEGYSVSREKKESFPLTVTSAQKNPTAFYLCASEYNTEAFFGQGTRLTVV.

The rearrangement links TRBV7-3 to TRBJ2-2, with D possibly matching TRBD2 (5 bases). V gave up 8 bases and J gave up 3 bases, with 16 bases separating them. The CDR3 length is 15 residues. CDR1 is SGHTA, CDR2 FQGTGA, per germline. CDR3 amino acids: CASALVGSDTGELFF. DNA for the CDR3: TGTGCCAGCGCCCTAGTGGGGAGTGACACCGGGGAGCTGTTTTTT.

The chain carries TRBV6-1 and TRBJ1-5; no reliable D call. Between the trimmed V and J ends, which lost 2 bases and 1 base, there was a span of 12 bases. Germline V lookup: CDR1 MNHNS, CDR2 SASEGT. There are 16 residues in the CDR3. CDR3 bases: TGTGCCAGCAGTGAAATAGTTGGGAGCAGCAATCAGCCCCAGCATTTT. Its translation: CASSEIVGSSNQPQHF.

V gene TRBV6-5 combines with J gene TRBJ2-5; weak D call: TRBD2 (6 bases). Trimming removed 5 bases from V and 6 bases from J, with 19 bases in between. This CDR3 has 15 amino acids. Germline CDR1 MNHEY, CDR2 SVGAGI. CDR3 bases: TGTGCCAGCAGTGTCTTACAGGAGGGCCGGCAGACCCAGTACTTC. Its translation: CASSVLQEGRQTQYF.

This chain links TRBV19 with TRBJ1-1; the match to TRBD1 covers 7 bases. V was clipped by 2 bases and J by 12 bases; unmatched bases: 12. The CDR3 runs to 14 residues. Germline CDR1 LNHDA, CDR2 SQIVND (reference sequence). For the CDR3, the DNA is TGTGCCAGTAGTATAACCACAGGGGCTTTGAGATCTTTCTTT. This codes for CASSITTGALRSFF.

This chain uses TRBV7-9 with TRBJ1-4; D ambiguous. The germline V and J ends were trimmed by 11 bases and 6 bases, with 16 bases remaining between them. Germline values: CDR1 SEHNR, CDR2 FQNEAQ (reference sequence). This CDR3 has 13 residues. For the CDR3, the DNA is TGTGCCTGCCTTCCGGTGGGAGATGAAAAACTGTTTTTT. As protein: CACLPVGDEKLFF. Looking up the rest from reference TRBV7-9 and TRBJ1-4 gives the full variable domain: DTGVSQNPRHKITKRGQNVTFRCDPISEHNRLYWYRQTLGQGPEFLTYFQNEAQLEKSRLLSDRFSAERPKGSFSTLEIQRTEQGDSAMYLCACLPVGDEKLFFGSGTQLSVL.

The chain joins TRBV4-1 to TRBJ1-3, with 9 bases matching TRBD1. The CDR3 is made up of 14 amino acids. The junction had 7 bases not matched to a gene; V was cut back by 2 bases and J by 11 bases. Germline V lookup: CDR1 MGHRA, CDR2 YSYEKL. In nucleotides, the CDR3 is TGCGCCAGCAGCCAACCGGGACAGGGTTGGGCCATATATTTT. Its translation: CASSQPGQGWAIYF.

The genes are TRBV7-9 and TRBJ1-1, with 7 bases lining up with TRBD1. From germline, CDR1 is SEHNR and CDR2 FQNEAQ (reference sequence). The CDR3 length is 13 residues. The V and J ends lost 5 bases and 3 bases, in that order; junction bases with no gene match: 3. CDR3 loop: CASSQGGYTEAFF. CDR3 nucleotides: TGTGCCAGCAGCCAAGGGGGCTACACTGAAGCTTTCTTT.

The chain employs TRBV6-5 and TRBJ1-1, with D maybe TRBD1 (6 bases). This CDR3 has 16 amino acids. Trimming took 4 bases from V and 2 from J, leaving 17 bases between them. Germline CDR1 MNHEY, CDR2 SVGAGI. In nucleotides, the CDR3 is TGTGCCAGCAGTTCTACTAGGACAGCTCTTAACACTGAAGCTTTCTTT. It codes for CASSSTRTALNTEAFF.

The chain recombines TRBV6-6 with TRBJ1-2, with D possibly being TRBD1 (5 bases). V shed 5 bases and J shed 6 bases, with 16 bases lying between them. In germline, CDR1 is MNHNY, CDR2 SVGAGI (reference sequence). The CDR3 consists of 14 residues. In DNA, the CDR3 is TGTGCCAGCAGTCGACCGGACCAAGGGGATGGCTACACCTTC. It encodes CASSRPDQGDGYTF.

The chain combines TRBV5-1 with TRBJ2-1; D uncertain. Germline assignment: CDR1 SGHRS and CDR2 YFSETQ. V was clipped by 4 bases and J by 1 base, with 12 bases between them. The CDR3 runs 15 residues. In nucleotides, the CDR3 is TGCGCCAGCAGCCGTCTATCGAAGTCCTACAATGAGCAGTTCTTC. Residues: CASSRLSKSYNEQFF. Based on the CDR3 plus reference TRBV5-1 and TRBJ2-1, the full variable domain is KAGVTQTPRYLIKTRGQQVTLSCSPISGHRSVSWYQQTPGQGLQFLFEYFSETQRNKGNFPGRFSGRQFSNSRSEMNVSTLELGDSALYLCASSRLSKSYNEQFFGPGTRLTVL.

This clone was observed a handful of times. The chain carries TRBV6-6 and TRBJ2-1; D uncertain. Trimming took 6 bases from V and 6 from J, leaving 3 bases between them. CDR1 is MNHNY, CDR2 SVGAGI, per germline (reference sequence). The CDR3 loop spans 10 amino acids. The CDR3 coding sequence is TGTGCCAGCAGCTTCAATGAGCAGTTCTTC. Encoded protein: CASSFNEQFF.

In regard to this clone: Germline and junction disagree at one end, which may indicate a read error. This chain uses TRBV7-7 with TRBJ2-3, with 12 bases that match TRBD2. Germline CDR1 reads SSHAT; CDR2 reads FNYEAQ (reference sequence). The CDR3 contains 15 residues. CDR3 in DNA: TGTGCTAGCAGCTTCGGACTAGCGGGGACAGATACGCAGTATTTT. Amino acids: CASSFGLAGTDTQYF.

The rearrangement links TRBV27 to TRBJ2-1, with TRBD2 identical over 7 bases. The germline V gene has CDR1 MNHEY and CDR2 SMNVEV (reference sequence). V shed 6 bases and J 8 bases; nucleotides not matched to a gene: 7. This CDR3 is 13 amino acids long. The CDR3 loop reads CASRAGVIYEQFF. The CDR3 region has the DNA TGTGCCAGCAGGGCGGGGGTGATCTATGAGCAGTTCTTC.

CDR3 region: CASSVGGGAGTDTQYF. CDR3 DNA sequence: TGTGCCAGCAGCGTGGGTGGGGGGGCCGGCACAGATACGCAGTATTTT. The chain uses TRBV9 and TRBJ2-3; TRBD2 might be the D (7 bases). V was cut by 2 bases and J by 1 base, with 14 bases left in between. The length of the CDR3 is 16 residues. Germline lookup yields CDR1 SGDLS and CDR2 YYNGEE.

V usage is TRBV12-5 and J usage is TRBJ2-7; TRBD1 agrees at 7 bases. V gave up 5 bases and J gave up 2 bases; unmatched junction bases: 18. This CDR3 is built from 18 residues. Per the germline V gene, CDR1 is LGHNT and CDR2 is FRNRAP. The CDR3 sequence: CASGPGYRGVAPTYEQYF. The DNA for the CDR3 is TGTGCTAGTGGTCCAGGGTACAGGGGAGTTGCACCTACCTACGAGCAGTACTTC.

This chain links TRBV5-4 with TRBJ2-2, with 8 bases fitting TRBD2. V shed 3 bases, J shed 1 base, and the junction held 11 bases outside the gene matches. This CDR3 has 18 residues. Germline V gene data show CDR1 as SGHNT and CDR2 as YYREEE (reference sequence). In DNA, the CDR3 is TGTGCCAGCAGCTGGACGGGACTAGTGGGGGGGAACACCGGGGAGCTGTTTTTT. Protein: CASSWTGLVGGNTGELFF.

This chain uses TRBV5-4 with TRBJ2-1; 8 bases match TRBD1. This CDR3 is built from 15 residues. From germline, CDR1 is SGHNT and CDR2 YYREEE (reference sequence). Trimming at V came to 2 bases and at J to 1 base, leaving 2 bases not matched to a gene. The CDR3 region is CASSLTGGSYNEQFF. The CDR3 nucleotides read TGTGCCAGCAGCTTAACAGGGGGATCCTACAATGAGCAGTTCTTC.

This sequence joins TRBV5-1 and TRBJ2-6, with TRBD1 identical over 9 bases. CDR3 length: 18 residues. Trimming cost V 4 bases and J 4 bases; bases outside gene matches: 12. CDR1 is SGHRS, CDR2 YFSETQ, per germline. This CDR3 is CASSHPRDRDVGANVLTF. CDR3 bases: TGCGCCAGCAGCCATCCCCGGGACAGGGACGTCGGGGCCAACGTCCTGACTTTC.

The CDR3 sequence is CASSLVWQFPNYGYTF. CDR3 coding DNA: TGTGCCAGCAGCTTAGTGTGGCAGTTTCCTAACTATGGCTACACCTTC. The rearrangement uses TRBV11-2 and TRBJ1-2; unclear D gene. Trimming pared 1 base from V and 0 bases from J, leaving 12 bases between. Germline loops: CDR1 SGHAT, CDR2 FQNNGV. The CDR3 spans 16 residues.

This chain connects TRBV7-9 to TRBJ2-2, with D tentatively TRBD2 (7 bases). Germline CDR1 is SEHNR and CDR2 is FQNEAQ (reference sequence). The V gene lost 5 bases and the J gene lost 6 bases, with 16 bases spanning the gap. The CDR3 extends over 15 amino acids. The CDR3 DNA reads TGTGCCAGCAGCACGTGGGGGGGCCGCCCCGGGGAGCTGTTTTTT. Encoded protein: CASSTWGGRPGELFF.

Here the CDR3 DNA reads TGTGCCAGCAGTCCAGGGCTGCACACTGAAGCTTTCTTT. As protein: CASSPGLHTEAFF. The genes are TRBV6-5 and TRBJ1-1; weak D call: TRBD1 (5 bases). V was pared by 5 bases and J by 3 bases, with 10 bases between. The CDR3 extends over 13 amino acids. The germline gives CDR1 MNHEY, CDR2 SVGAGI.

The chain couples TRBV5-1 to TRBJ2-2; 8 nucleotides match TRBD1. CDR1 is SGHRS, CDR2 YFSETQ, per germline. This CDR3 is built from 15 residues. V gave up 4 bases and J gave up 1 base; unmatched junction bases: 3. This chain's CDR3 is CASSQGQVNTGELFF. In DNA, the CDR3 is TGCGCCAGCAGCCAGGGACAGGTGAACACCGGGGAGCTGTTTTTT.

The rearrangement links TRBV11-3 to TRBJ2-1; 10 bases agree with TRBD2. CDR3 length: 16 residues. The trim removed 0 bases at V and 9 bases at J, leaving 8 bases unmatched. Germline CDR1 is SGHNT and CDR2 is YENEEA. CDR3 coding DNA: TGTGCCAGCAGCTTAGAAACTAGCGGGAAGACCAGTGAGCAGTTCTTC. It translates to CASSLETSGKTSEQFF.

In DNA, the CDR3 is TGTGCCAGCAGGCGGCCGAACACTGAAGCTTTCTTT. This gives the protein CASRRPNTEAFF. The chain combines TRBV5-6 with TRBJ1-1; D is uncertain. V lost 5 bases and J 1 base, leaving 6 bases between the germline ends. The CDR3 is 12 residues long. Germline V gene data show CDR1 as SGHDT and CDR2 as YYEEEE.

As concerns this clone: Relative to the germline gene, one junction end is altered; a read error may explain this. This chain links TRBV27 with TRBJ1-1; 8 bases fit TRBD1. CDR1 MNHEY and CDR2 SMNVEV come from the germline V gene (reference sequence). The CDR3 is made up of 17 amino acids. The CDR3 region has the DNA TGTGCCGGCAGTTTATCGACAGGGGAGATAATGAACACTGAAGCTTTCTTT. Residues: CAGSLSTGEIMNTEAFF.

The chain employs TRBV6-1 and TRBJ1-1; maybe TRBD1 (5 bases). Trimming took off 0 bases at V and 4 bases at J, with 15 bases between the two ends. From germline, CDR1 is MNHNS and CDR2 SASEGT. This CDR3 region has 16 residues. The CDR3 sequence: CASSEATAGWATEAFF. The CDR3 coding sequence is TGTGCCAGCAGTGAAGCGACCGCAGGGTGGGCCACTGAAGCTTTCTTT.